This T cell receptor (beta chain) originates from a study of T cells after yellow fever vaccination. Study-level information: Libraries from low-cell-number fractions were prepared with the SMART-Seq v4 Ultra Low Input RNA kit.

The germline gives CDR1 SQVTM, CDR2 ANQGSEA. The CDR3 totals 14 residues. V was pared by 2 bases and J by 1 base, with 3 bases of the junction left unmatched. Researchers made TCR cDNA using 5'RACE template switching, and this step added a universal primer site and UMIs. MiXCR, run by TCRdb on the 5' RACE reads, gives a single entry per CDR3 protein. The sample carries some 600,000 distinct CDR3 sequences, about 12% recorded once. This clonotype came up many times. The J gene is TRBJ2-3, the V gene TRBV29-1; 7 bases fit TRBD2. This sequence originates from a young man who received the YFV17D yellow fever vaccine. The source was PBMCs, collected on the day of the yellow fever booster vaccination. The CDR3 bases are TGCAGCGTTGAACGGGCGGGAGGCACAGATACGCAGTATTTT. This codes for CSVERAGGTDTQYF.